Each of the 7 T cell receptor beta chains below was sequenced from the same sample in a study of graft-versus-host responses after intestinal transplantation. Some clones are missing from TCRdb's copy, which holds only in-frame ones; the method was immunoSEQ multiplex PCR. Of just under 20,000 clones detected, around 72% appear once; the ten largest clones hold more than 7%. Lamina propria and intraepithelial lymphocytes were released by processing graft tissue. The material was ileum tissue, obtained roughly 21 days after intestinal transplant. The receptor source for this set is a human patient who received an intestinal transplant, so some T cells may come from the graft donor.

The chain couples TRBV4-2 to TRBJ2-7; 9 nucleotides line up with TRBD1. This CDR3 comprises 19 residues. Germline assignment: CDR1 LGHNA and CDR2 YNFKEQ. V shed 2 bases and J 2 bases; nucleotides not matched to a gene: 16. The CDR3 spells CASSQYASLPGTGTYEQYF. DNA for the CDR3: TGTGCCAGCAGCCAATACGCCTCCTTGCCCGGGACAGGGACCTACGAGCAGTACTTC.

This chain joins TRBV5-6 and TRBJ1-5, with D maybe TRBD1 (6 bases). Germline V CDR1 and CDR2: SGHDT, YYEEEE. Trimming stripped 0 bases from V and 3 bases from J, with 13 bases between. The CDR3 runs to 16 residues. This CDR3 reads CASSLALGQLNQPQHF. The CDR3 DNA sequence: TGTGCCAGCAGCTTGGCGTTAGGACAGCTCAATCAGCCCCAGCATTTT.

The chain couples TRBV4-2 to TRBJ2-3, with TRBD2 identical over 11 bases. Germline CDR1 and CDR2: LGHNA and YNFKEQ. V gave up 1 base and J gave up 6 bases; unmatched junction bases: 0. The CDR3 extends over 14 amino acids. CDR3 in DNA: TGTGCCAGCAGCCAAGGACTAGCGGGGGATACGCAGTATTTT. Its protein is CASSQGLAGDTQYF.

The chain has TRBV27 and TRBJ2-1; D perhaps matches TRBD1 (5 bases). The germline gives CDR1 MNHEY, CDR2 SMNVEV (reference sequence). Trimming took 2 bases from V and 2 from J, leaving 10 bases between them. CDR3 size: 15 residues. The CDR3 DNA reads TGTGCCAGCAGTTTAAGCAGGGTCCCCTACAATGAGCAGTTCTTC. It specifies CASSLSRVPYNEQFF.

The V and J genes are TRBV21-1 and TRBJ2-7; TRBD1 reflects the table's D call only, with no check against the DNA. TRBV21-1 is assigned pseudogene status. This CDR3 comprises 17 residues. CDR3 protein: CASSKGQGASGAYEQYF. The CDR3 nucleotides read TGTGCCAGCAGCAAAGGACAGGGGGCTAGCGGGGCCTACGAGCAGTACTTC.

The chain links TRBV19 to TRBJ2-6; 8 bases map to TRBD1. V lost 2 bases, J lost 0 bases, and 6 bases stayed unmatched. The CDR3 consists of 18 residues. CDR1 and CDR2 (germline): LNHDA, SQIVND (reference sequence). CDR3 DNA sequence: TGTGCCAGTAGTATACGGGGGACAGGAGCCTCTGGGGCCAACGTCCTGACTTTC. As protein: CASSIRGTGASGANVLTF.

The rearrangement uses TRBV5-1 and TRBJ2-7; 10 nucleotides line up with TRBD2. The length of the CDR3 is 16 residues. Germline loops: CDR1 SGHRS, CDR2 YFSETQ. V shed 0 bases, J shed 13 bases, and the junction held 16 bases outside the gene matches. CDR3 nucleotide sequence: TGCGCCAGCAGCTTGGAGGTTCGATCTAGCGGGAGCCCTCGATACTTC. Translating gives CASSLEVRSSGSPRYF.